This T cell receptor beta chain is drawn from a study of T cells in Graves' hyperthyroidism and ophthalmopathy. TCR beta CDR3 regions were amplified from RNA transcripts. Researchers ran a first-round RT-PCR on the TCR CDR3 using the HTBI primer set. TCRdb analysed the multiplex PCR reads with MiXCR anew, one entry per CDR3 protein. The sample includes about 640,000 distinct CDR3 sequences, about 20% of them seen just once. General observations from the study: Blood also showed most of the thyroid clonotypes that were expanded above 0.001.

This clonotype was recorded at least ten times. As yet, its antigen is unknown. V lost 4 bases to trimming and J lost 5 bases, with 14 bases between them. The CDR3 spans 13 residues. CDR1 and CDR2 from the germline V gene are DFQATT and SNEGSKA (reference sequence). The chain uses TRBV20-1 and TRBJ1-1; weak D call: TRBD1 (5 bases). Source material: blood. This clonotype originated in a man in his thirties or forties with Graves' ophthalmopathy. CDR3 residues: CSAIRESMTEAFF. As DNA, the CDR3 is TGCAGTGCTATCAGGGAAAGTATGACTGAAGCTTTCTTT.